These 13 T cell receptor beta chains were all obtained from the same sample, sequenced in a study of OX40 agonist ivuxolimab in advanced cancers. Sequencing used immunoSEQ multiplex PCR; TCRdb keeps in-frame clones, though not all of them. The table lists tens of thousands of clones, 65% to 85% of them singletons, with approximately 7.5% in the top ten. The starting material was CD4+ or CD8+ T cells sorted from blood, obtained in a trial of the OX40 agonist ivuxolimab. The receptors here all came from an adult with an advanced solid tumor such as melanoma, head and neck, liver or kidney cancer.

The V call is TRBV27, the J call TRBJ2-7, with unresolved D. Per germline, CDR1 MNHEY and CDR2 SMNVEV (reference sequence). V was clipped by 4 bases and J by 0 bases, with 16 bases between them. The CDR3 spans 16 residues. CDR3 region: CASSSMTRRASYEQYF. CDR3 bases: TGTGCCAGCAGTTCCATGACCCGTCGCGCCTCCTACGAGCAGTACTTC.

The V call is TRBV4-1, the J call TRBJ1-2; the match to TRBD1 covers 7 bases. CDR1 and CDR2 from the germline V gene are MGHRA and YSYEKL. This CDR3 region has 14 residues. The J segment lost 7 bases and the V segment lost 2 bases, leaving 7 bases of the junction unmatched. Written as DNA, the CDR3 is TGCGCCAGCAGCCAACTTGGACAGGTACCTGGCTACACCTTC. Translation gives CASSQLGQVPGYTF.

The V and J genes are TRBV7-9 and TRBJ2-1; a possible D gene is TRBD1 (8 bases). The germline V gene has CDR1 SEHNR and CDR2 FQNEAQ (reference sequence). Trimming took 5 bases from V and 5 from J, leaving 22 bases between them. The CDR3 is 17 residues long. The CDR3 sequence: CASSTRTGRGLHNEQFF. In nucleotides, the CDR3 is TGTGCCAGCAGCACCAGGACAGGGAGGGGACTACACAATGAGCAGTTCTTC.

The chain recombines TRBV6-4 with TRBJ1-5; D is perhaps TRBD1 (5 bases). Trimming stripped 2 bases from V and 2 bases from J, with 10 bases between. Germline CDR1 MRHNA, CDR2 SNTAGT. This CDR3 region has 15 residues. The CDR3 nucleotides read TGTGCCAGCAGTGACGGAACAGGATGCAATCAGCCCCAGCATTTT. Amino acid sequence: CASSDGTGCNQPQHF.

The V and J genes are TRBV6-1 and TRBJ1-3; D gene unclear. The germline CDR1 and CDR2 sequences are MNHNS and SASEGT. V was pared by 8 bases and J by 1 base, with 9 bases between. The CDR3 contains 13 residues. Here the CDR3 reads CASGKGSGNTIYF. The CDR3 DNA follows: TGTGCCAGCGGGAAGGGATCTGGAAACACCATATATTTT.

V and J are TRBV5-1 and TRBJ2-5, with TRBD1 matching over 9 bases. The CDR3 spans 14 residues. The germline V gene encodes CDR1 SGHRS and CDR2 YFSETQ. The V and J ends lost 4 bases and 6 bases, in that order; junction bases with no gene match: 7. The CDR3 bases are TGCGCCAGCAGCCCCAGGACAGGGGACCAGACCCAGTACTTC. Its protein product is CASSPRTGDQTQYF.

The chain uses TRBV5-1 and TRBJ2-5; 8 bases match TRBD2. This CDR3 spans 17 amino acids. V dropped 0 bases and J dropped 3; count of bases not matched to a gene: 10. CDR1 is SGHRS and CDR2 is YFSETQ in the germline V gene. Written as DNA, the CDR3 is TGCGCCAGCAGCTTGGTCCCAGGAGGAGCGGGAGAAGAGACCCAGTACTTC. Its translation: CASSLVPGGAGEETQYF.

CDR3 nucleotide sequence: TGCGCCAGCAGTCGGTCTCCCGGGACCAACAATGAGCAGTTCTTC. This translates into CASSRSPGTNNEQFF. The chain combines TRBV10-1 with TRBJ2-1, with D perhaps given as TRBD1 or TRBD2 (5 bases each). The length of the CDR3 is 15 residues. V lost 5 bases and J 5 bases, leaving 16 bases between the germline ends. Germline V gene data show CDR1 as WNHNN and CDR2 as SYGVQD (reference sequence).

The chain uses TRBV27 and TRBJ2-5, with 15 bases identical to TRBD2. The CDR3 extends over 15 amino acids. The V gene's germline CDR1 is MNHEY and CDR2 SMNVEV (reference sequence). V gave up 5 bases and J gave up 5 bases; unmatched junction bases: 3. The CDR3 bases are TGTGCCAGCAGTAAGGGACTAGCGGGAGGCGAGACCCAGTACTTC. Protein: CASSKGLAGGETQYF.

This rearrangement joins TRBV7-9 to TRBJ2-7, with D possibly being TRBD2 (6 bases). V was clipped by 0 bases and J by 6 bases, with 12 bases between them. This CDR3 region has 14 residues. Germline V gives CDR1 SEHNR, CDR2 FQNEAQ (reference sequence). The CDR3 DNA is TGTGCCAGCAGCTTAGCGACTAGTCCCTCCGAGCAGTACTTC. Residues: CASSLATSPSEQYF.

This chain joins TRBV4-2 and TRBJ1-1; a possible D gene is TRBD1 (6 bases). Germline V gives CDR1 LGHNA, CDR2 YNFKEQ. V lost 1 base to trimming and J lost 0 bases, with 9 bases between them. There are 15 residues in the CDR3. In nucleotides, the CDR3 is TGTGCCAGCAGCCAAGCAAGGACAGTGAACACTGAAGCTTTCTTT. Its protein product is CASSQARTVNTEAFF.

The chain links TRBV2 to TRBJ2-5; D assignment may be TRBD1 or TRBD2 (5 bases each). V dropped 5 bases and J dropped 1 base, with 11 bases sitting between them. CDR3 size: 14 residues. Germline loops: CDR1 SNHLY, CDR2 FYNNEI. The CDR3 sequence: CASSTGTSQETQYF. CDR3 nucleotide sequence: TGTGCCAGCAGTACCGGGACCTCCCAAGAGACCCAGTACTTC.

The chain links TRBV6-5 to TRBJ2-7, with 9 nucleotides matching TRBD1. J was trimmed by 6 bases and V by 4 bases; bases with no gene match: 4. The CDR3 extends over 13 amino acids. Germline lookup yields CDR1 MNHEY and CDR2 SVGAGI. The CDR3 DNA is TGTGCCAGCAGTTTCACAGGGGGCGGCGAGCAGTACTTC. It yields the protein CASSFTGGGEQYF.